This T cell receptor (beta chain) appears in the sequencing data of a study of glioma-infiltrating T cells. TCR alpha and beta CDR3 regions were amplified from RNA using iRepertoire nested multiplex PCR. TCRdb passed the multiplex PCR reads through MiXCR, listing each CDR3 protein once. Here the sample spans about 130,000 distinct CDR3 sequences, roughly a quarter being singletons. Unmatched junction bases numbered 15, after V lost 4 bases and J lost 4 bases. CDR3 length equals 19 residues. Germline CDR1 and CDR2: KGHSY and FQNENV. Sequenced input: glioma tissue, nonneoplastic brain tissue, or PBMCs (not recorded which). The receptor's source is a human donor with low-grade glioma or glioblastoma, undergoing nonglioma brain surgery, or in good health (not recorded which). The chain recombines TRBV16 with TRBJ1-6; TRBD1 matches at 8 bases. CDR3 sequence: CASSPNLRTGRSYNSPLHF. CDR3 in DNA: TGTGCCAGCAGCCCTAACTTACGGACAGGGAGATCTTATAATTCACCCCTCCACTTT.